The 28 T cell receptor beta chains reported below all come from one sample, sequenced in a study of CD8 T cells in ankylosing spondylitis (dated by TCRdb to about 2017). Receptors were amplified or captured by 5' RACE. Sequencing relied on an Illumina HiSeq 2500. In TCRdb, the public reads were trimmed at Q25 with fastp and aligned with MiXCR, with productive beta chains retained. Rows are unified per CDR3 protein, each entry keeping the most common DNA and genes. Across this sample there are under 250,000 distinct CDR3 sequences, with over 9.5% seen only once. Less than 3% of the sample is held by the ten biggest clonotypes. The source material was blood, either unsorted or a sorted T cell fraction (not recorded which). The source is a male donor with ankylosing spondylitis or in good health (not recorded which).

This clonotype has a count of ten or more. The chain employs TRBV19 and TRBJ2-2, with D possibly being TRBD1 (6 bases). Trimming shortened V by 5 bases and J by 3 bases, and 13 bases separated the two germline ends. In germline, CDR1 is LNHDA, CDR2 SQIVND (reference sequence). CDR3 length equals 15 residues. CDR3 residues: CASSEPDRHTGELFF. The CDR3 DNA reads TGTGCCAGTAGTGAGCCCGACAGGCACACCGGGGAGCTGTTTTTT.

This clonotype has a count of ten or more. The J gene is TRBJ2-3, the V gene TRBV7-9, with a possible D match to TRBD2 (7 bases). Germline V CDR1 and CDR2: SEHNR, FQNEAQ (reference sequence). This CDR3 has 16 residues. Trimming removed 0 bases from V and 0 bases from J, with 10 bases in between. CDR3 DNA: TGTGCCAGCAGCTTAGCCTCGGGGGGCAGCACAGATACGCAGTATTTT. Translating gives CASSLASGGSTDTQYF.

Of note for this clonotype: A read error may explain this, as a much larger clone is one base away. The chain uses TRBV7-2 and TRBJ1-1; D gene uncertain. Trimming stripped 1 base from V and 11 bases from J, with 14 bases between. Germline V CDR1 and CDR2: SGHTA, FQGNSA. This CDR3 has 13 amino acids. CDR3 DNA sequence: TGTACCAGCAGCTTAGAACAGACTCTTCGGGCTTTCTTT. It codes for CTSSLEQTLRAFF.

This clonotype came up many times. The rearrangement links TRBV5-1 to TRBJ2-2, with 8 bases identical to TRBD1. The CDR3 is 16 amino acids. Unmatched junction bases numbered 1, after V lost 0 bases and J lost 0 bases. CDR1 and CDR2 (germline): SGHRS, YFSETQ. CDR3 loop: CASSLARGPNTGELFF. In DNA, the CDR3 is TGCGCCAGCAGCTTGGCCAGGGGGCCGAACACCGGGGAGCTGTTTTTT.

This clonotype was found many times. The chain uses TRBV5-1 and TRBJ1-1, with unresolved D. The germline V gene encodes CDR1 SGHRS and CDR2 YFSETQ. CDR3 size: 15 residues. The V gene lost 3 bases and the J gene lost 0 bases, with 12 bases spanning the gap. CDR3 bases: TGCGCCAGCAGCTCATCCCCAGCCATGAACACTGAAGCTTTCTTT. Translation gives CASSSSPAMNTEAFF.

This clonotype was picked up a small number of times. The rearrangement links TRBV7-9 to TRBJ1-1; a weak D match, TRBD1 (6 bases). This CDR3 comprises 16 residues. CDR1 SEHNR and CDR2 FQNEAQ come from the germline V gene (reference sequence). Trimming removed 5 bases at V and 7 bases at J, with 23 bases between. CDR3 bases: TGTGCCAGCAGCCCCAGGGGTGCCCTAGAAACGGGTGAAGCTTTCTTT. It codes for CASSPRGALETGEAFF. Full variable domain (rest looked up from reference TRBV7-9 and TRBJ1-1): DTGVSQNPRHKITKRGQNVTFRCDPISEHNRLYWYRQTLGQGPEFLTYFQNEAQLEKSRLLSDRFSAERPKGSFSTLEIQRTEQGDSAMYLCASSPRGALETGEAFFGQGTRLTVV.

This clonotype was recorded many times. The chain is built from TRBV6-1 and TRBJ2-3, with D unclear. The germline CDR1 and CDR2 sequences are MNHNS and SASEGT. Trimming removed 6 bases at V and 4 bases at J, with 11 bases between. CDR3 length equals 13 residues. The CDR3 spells CASSPRFADTQYF. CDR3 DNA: TGTGCCAGCAGCCCCCGGTTTGCAGATACGCAGTATTTT.

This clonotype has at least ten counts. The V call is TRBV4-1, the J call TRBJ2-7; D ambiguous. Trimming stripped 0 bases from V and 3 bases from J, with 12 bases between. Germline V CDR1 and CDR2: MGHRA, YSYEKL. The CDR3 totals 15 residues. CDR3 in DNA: TGCGCCAGCAGCCAAGAACGCAGTCCACACTACGAGCAGTACTTC. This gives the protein CASSQERSPHYEQYF.

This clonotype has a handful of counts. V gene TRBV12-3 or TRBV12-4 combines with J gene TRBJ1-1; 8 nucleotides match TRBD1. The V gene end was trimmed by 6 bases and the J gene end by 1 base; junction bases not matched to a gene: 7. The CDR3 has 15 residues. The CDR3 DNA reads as TGTGCCAGCAGGACCCCAGGACAGGGGAACACTGAAGCTTTCTTT. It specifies CASRTPGQGNTEAFF.

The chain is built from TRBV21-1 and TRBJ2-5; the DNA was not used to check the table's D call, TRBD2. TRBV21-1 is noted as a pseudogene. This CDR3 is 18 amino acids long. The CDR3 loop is CATQLTGDVLTEPETQYF. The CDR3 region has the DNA TGTGCCACGCAGCTAACGGGAGATGTCCTTACAGAACCAGAGACCCAGTACTTC.

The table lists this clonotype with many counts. The CDR3 is CASSWGRDLDTQYF. CDR3 bases: TGTGCCAGCAGTTGGGGACGGGATCTAGATACGCAGTATTTT. V and J are TRBV12-3 or TRBV12-4 and TRBJ2-3, with D possibly called TRBD1 or TRBD2 (5 bases each). Trimming removed 4 bases from V and 5 bases from J, with 13 bases in between. This CDR3 is 14 amino acids long.

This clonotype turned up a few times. Here the CDR3 reads CASSVQGGNYEQYF. In DNA form, the CDR3 reads TGTGCCAGCAGCGTACAGGGGGGGAACTACGAGCAGTACTTC. The chain combines TRBV7-9 with TRBJ2-7, with a weak D call TRBD1 (8 bases). Trimming removed 5 bases from V and 3 bases from J, with 14 bases in between. The CDR3 runs to 14 residues. Germline CDR1 is SEHNR and CDR2 is FQNEAQ (reference sequence).

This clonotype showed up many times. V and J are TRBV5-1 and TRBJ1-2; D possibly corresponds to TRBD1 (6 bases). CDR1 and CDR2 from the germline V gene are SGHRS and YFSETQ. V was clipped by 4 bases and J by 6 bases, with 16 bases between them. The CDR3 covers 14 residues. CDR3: CASSEQGGVDGYTF. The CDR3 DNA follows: TGCGCCAGCAGCGAACAGGGAGGAGTCGATGGCTACACCTTC.

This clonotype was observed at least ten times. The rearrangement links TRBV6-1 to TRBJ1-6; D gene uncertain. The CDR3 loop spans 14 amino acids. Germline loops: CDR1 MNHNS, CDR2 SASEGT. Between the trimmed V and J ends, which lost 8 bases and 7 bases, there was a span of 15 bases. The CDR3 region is CASDLLGVNSPLHF. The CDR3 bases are TGTGCCAGCGACCTACTTGGAGTCAATTCACCCCTCCACTTT.

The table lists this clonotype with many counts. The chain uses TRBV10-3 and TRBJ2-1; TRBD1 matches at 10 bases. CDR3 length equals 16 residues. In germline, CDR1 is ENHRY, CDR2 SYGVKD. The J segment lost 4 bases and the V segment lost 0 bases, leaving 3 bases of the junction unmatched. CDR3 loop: CAISESRQGAYNEQFF. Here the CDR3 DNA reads TGTGCCATCAGTGAGTCGAGACAGGGGGCTTACAATGAGCAGTTCTTC.

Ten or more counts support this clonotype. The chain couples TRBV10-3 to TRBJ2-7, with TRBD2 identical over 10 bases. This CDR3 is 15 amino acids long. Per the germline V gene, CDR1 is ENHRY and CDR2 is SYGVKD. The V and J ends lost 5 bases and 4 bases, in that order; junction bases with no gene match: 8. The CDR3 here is CAISPLAGEAYEQYF. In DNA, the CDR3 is TGTGCCATCAGTCCCCTAGCGGGAGAGGCTTACGAGCAGTACTTC.

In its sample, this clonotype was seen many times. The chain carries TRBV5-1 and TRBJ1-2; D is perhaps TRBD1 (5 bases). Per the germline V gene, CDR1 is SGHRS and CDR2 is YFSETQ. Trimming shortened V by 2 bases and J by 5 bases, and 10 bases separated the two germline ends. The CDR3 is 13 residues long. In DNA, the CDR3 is TGCGCCAGCAGCTTCTTCCCAGGGTATGGCTACACCTTC. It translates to CASSFFPGYGYTF.

CDR3 in DNA: TGTGCCAGCAGCTTCCTCCCGGCCCCCTACGAGCAGTACTTC. Translation: CASSFLPAPYEQYF. The rearrangement links TRBV7-2 to TRBJ2-7, with D unresolved. Trimming removed 3 bases from V and 2 bases from J, with 11 bases in between. Germline V gene data show CDR1 as SGHTA and CDR2 as FQGNSA. The CDR3 covers 14 residues.

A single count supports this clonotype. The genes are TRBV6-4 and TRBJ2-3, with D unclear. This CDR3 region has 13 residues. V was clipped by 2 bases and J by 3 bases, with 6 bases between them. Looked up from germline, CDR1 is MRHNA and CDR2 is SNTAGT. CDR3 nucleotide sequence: TGTGCCAGCAGTGACCCTCTAACAGATACGCAGTATTTT. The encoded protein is CASSDPLTDTQYF.

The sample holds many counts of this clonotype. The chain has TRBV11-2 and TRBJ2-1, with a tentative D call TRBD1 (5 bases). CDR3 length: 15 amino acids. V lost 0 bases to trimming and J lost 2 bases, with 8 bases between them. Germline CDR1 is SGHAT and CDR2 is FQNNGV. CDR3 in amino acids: CASSLDPDTYNEQFF. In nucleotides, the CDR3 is TGTGCCAGCAGCTTAGATCCGGACACCTACAATGAGCAGTTCTTC. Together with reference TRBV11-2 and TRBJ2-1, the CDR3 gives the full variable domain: EAGVAQSPRYKIIEKRQSVAFWCNPISGHATLYWYQQILGQGPKLLIQFQNNGVVDDSQLPKDRFSAERLKGVDSTLKIQPAKLEDSAVYLCASSLDPDTYNEQFFGPGTRLTVL.

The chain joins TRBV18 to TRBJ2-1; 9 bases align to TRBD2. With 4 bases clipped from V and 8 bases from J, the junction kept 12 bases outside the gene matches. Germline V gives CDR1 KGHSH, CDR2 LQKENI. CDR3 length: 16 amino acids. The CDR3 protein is CASSQLAGSNVHEQFF. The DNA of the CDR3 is TGTGCCAGCTCACAGCTAGCGGGGTCCAACGTACATGAGCAGTTCTTC.

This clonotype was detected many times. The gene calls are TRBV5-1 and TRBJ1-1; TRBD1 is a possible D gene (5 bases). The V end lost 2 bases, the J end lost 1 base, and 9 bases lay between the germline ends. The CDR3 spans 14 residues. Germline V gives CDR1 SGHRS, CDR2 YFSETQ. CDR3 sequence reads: CASSFGGENTEAFF. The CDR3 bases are TGCGCCAGCAGCTTCGGGGGGGAGAACACTGAAGCTTTCTTT.

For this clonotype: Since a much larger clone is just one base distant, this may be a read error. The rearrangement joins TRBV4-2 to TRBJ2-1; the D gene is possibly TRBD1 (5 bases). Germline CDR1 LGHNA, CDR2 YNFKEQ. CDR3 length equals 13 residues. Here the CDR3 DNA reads TGTGCCAGCAGCCGGGGAACGGACAATGCGCAGTTCTTC. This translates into CASSRGTDNAQFF.

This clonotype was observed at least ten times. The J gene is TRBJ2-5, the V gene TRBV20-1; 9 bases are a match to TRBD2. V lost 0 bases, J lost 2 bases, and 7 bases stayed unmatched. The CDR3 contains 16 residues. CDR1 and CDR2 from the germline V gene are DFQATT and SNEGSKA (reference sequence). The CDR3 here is CSARDLAGGLQETQYF. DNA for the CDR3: TGCAGTGCTAGAGATCTGGCGGGGGGGCTACAAGAGACCCAGTACTTC.

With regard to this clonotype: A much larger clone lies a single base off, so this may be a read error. CDR3 region: CASSYSEGDTQYF. In nucleotides, the CDR3 is TGTGCCAGCAGTTACTCGGAGGGAGATACGCAGTATTTT. V and J are TRBV6-5 and TRBJ2-3; possibly TRBD2 for D (6 bases). Per germline, CDR1 MNHEY and CDR2 SVGAGI. Trimming left V 0 bases short and J 5 bases short, with 6 bases between. The CDR3 runs to 13 residues.

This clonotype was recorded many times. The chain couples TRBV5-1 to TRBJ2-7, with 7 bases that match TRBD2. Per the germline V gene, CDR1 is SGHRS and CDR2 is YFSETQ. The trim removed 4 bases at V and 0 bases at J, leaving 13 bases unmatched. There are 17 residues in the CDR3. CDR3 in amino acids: CASSPENGASGSYEQYF. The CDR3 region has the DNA TGCGCCAGCAGCCCCGAAAACGGGGCTAGCGGCTCCTACGAGCAGTACTTC.

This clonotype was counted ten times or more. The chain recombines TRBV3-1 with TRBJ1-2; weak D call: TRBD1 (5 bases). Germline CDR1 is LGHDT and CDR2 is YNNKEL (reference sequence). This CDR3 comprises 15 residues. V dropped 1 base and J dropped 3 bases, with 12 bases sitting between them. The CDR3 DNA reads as TGTGCCAGCAGCCAAGGAATACAGGAGTACTATGGCTACACCTTC. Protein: CASSQGIQEYYGYTF.

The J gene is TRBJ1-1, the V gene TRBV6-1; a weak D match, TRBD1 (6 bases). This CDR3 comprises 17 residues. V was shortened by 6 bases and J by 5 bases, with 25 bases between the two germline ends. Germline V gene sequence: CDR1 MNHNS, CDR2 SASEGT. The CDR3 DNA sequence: TGTGCCAGCAGCCCCGCACAGGGCGGAATCGTGTGGACTGAAGCTTTCTTT. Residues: CASSPAQGGIVWTEAFF.